This TCR beta chain is drawn from a study of CD8 T cells in ankylosing spondylitis. Study-level findings and limits: What seemed typical of ankylosing spondylitis blood was a TCR beta motif built from several highly homologous variants.

Germline V lookup: CDR1 SGHTA, CDR2 FQGNSA. Trimming removed 3 bases from V and 8 bases from J; junction bases left unmatched: 8. The CDR3 is 14 amino acids. There are a few counts of this clonotype. Its antigen is unknown. TCRdb re-analysed the 5' RACE reads in MiXCR, keeping a single row per CDR3 protein. The sample has some 840,000 distinct CDR3 sequences, 12% seen once. V is TRBV7-2 and J is TRBJ1-2, with 8 bases matching TRBD1. This sequence was found in a male donor with ankylosing spondylitis. Specimen: blood, either unsorted or a sorted T cell fraction (not recorded which). CDR3 nucleotide sequence: TGTGCCAGCAGCTTCCCGGACAGGGCGGTCGGCTACACCTTC. Translating gives CASSFPDRAVGYTF.